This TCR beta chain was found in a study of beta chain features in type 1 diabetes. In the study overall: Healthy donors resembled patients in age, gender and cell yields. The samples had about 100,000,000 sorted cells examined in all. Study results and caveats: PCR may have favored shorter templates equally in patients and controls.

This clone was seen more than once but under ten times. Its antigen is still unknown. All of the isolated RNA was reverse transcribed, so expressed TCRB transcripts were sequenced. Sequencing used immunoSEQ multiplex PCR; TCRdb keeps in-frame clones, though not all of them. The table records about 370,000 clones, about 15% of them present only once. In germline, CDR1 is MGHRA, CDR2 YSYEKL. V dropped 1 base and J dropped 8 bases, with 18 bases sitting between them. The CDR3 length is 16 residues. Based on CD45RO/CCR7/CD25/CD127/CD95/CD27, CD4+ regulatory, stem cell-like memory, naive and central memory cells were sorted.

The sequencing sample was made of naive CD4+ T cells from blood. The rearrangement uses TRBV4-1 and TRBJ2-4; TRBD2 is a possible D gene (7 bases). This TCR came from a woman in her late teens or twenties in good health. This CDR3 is CASSQVRGEGLDIQYF. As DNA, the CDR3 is TGCGCCAGCAGCCAAGTTAGGGGGGAGGGCCTAGACATTCAGTACTTC.